This T cell receptor (beta chain) was identified during a study of CD8 T cells in ankylosing spondylitis. TCRdb re-derived calls from the 5' RACE reads in MiXCR, one entry per CDR3 protein. The repertoire includes fewer than 200,000 distinct CDR3 sequences, approximately 18% of them detected once, and 3.5% to 5% sits in the top ten. This TCR derives from a male donor between 10 and 30 years old with ankylosing spondylitis or in good health (not recorded which). The sequenced material came from blood, either unsorted or a sorted T cell fraction (not recorded which).

The CDR3 spells CASREQAGGADTQYF. CDR3 nucleotide sequence: TGTGCCAGCAGAGAACAGGCTGGTGGCGCAGATACGCAGTATTTT. The chain has TRBV6-4 and TRBJ2-3; a weak D match, TRBD1 (5 bases). The CDR3 consists of 15 residues. From germline, CDR1 is MRHNA and CDR2 SNTAGT. Trimming cost V 6 bases and J 4 bases, with 17 bases left between them.